These 4 T cell receptor beta chains were sequenced from one sample in a study of blood T cell repertoires in COVID-19. This table comes from immunoSEQ multiplex PCR, and its TCRdb copy is limited to in-frame clones, with some not included. The table has tens of thousands of clones, roughly 87% seen once. The sequenced sample consisted of peripheral blood. The receptors derive from a man aged 18 to 35 with COVID-19, enrolled during active disease.

Only a few counts were recorded for this clone. The chain links TRBV13 to TRBJ2-2; 9 bases line up with TRBD2. The CDR3 is 15 amino acids. Trimming took 5 bases from V and 6 from J; bases not matched to a gene: 7. The germline V gene has CDR1 PRHDT and CDR2 FYEKMQ (reference sequence). The CDR3 sequence: CASSHSGSRSGELFF. The CDR3 nucleotides are TGTGCCAGCAGCCATAGCGGGAGTCGGTCCGGGGAGCTGTTTTTT.

The sample holds one count of this clone. The chain links TRBV15 to TRBJ1-1, with a possible D match to TRBD1 (5 bases). The CDR3 sequence is 16 residues long. CDR1 LNHNV and CDR2 YYDKDF come from the germline V gene (reference sequence). V lost 0 bases and J 4 bases, leaving 15 bases between the germline ends. CDR3 in amino acids: CATSRDFGGSGTEAFF. Written as DNA, the CDR3 is TGTGCCACCAGCAGAGACTTCGGGGGTTCGGGCACTGAAGCTTTCTTT. The full variable domain, its missing parts supplied by reference TRBV15 and TRBJ1-1, is DAMVIQNPRYQVTQFGKPVTLSCSQTLNHNVMYWYQQKSSQAPKLLFHYYDKDFNNEADTPDNFQSRRPNTSFCFLDIRSPGLGDTAMYLCATSRDFGGSGTEAFFGQGTRLTVV.

CDR3 sequence: CASGRLAGTYEQYF. CDR3 nucleotide sequence: TGTGCCAGCGGCCGACTAGCGGGAACCTACGAGCAGTACTTC. The chain joins TRBV27 to TRBJ2-7, with TRBD2 identical over 11 bases. The CDR3 has 14 residues. CDR1 is MNHEY, CDR2 SMNVEV, per germline (reference sequence). Losses at the gene ends were 8 bases for V and 2 bases for J; bases not matched to a gene: 5.

The V gene is TRBV27, the J gene TRBJ2-2; D call uncertain. V was shortened by 2 bases and J by 3 bases, with 7 bases between the two germline ends. This CDR3 has 14 amino acids. CDR1 is MNHEY and CDR2 is SMNVEV in the germline V gene (reference sequence). Written as DNA, the CDR3 is TGTGCCAGCAGTTTAGGCCCCTACACCGGGGAGCTGTTTTTT. Translation: CASSLGPYTGELFF.